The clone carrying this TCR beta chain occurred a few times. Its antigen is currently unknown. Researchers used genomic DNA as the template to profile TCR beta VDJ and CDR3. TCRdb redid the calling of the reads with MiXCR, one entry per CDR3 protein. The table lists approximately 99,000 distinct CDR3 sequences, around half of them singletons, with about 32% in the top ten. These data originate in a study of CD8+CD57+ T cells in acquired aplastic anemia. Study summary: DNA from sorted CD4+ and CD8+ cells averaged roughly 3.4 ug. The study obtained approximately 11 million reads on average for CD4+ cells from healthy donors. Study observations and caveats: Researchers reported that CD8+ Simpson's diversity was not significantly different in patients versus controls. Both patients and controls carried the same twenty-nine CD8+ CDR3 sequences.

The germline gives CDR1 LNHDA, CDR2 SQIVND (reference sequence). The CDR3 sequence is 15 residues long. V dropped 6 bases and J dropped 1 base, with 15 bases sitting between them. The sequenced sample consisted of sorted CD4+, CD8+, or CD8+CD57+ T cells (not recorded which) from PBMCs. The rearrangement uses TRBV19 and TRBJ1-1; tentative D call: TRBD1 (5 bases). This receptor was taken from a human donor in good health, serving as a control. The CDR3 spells CASSESQVKNTEAFF. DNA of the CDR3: TGTGCCAGTAGCGAGTCACAGGTGAAGAACACTGAAGCTTTCTTT.